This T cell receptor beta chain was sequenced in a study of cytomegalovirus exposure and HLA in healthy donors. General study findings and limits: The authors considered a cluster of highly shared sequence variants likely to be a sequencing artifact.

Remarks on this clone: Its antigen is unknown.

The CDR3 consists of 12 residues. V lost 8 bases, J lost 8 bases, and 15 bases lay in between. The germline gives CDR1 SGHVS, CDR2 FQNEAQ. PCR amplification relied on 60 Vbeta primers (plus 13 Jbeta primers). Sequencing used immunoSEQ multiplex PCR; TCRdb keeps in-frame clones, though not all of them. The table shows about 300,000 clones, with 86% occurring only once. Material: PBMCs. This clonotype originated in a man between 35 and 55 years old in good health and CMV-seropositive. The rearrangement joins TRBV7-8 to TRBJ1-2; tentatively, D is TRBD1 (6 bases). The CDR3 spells CASGFRGEGYTF. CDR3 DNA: TGTGCCAGCGGTTTCAGGGGAGAAGGCTACACCTTC. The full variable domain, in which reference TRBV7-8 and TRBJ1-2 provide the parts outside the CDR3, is GAGVSQSPRYKVAKRGQDVALRCDPISGHVSLFWYQQALGQGPEFLTYFQNEAQLDKSGLPSDRFFAERPEGSVSTLKIQRTQQEDSAVYLCASGFRGEGYTFGSGTRLTVV.